These 14 T cell receptor beta chains originate from one sample sequenced in a study of T cell responses to AZD1222 COVID-19 vaccine. The data were produced by immunoSEQ multiplex PCR, yet TCRdb's version contains in-frame clones alone and is incomplete. The data show more than 65,000 clones, approximately 83% seen once. Sequences were derived from peripheral blood, sampled 28 days after the second AZD1222 dose. The receptors here all came from an adult who received the AZD1222 COVID-19 vaccine.

This clone was observed a single time. The chain uses TRBV19 and TRBJ2-5, with a weak D call TRBD2 (6 bases). Trimming took off 4 bases at V and 5 bases at J, with 11 bases between the two ends. The CDR3 covers 13 residues. Germline V gene sequence: CDR1 LNHDA, CDR2 SQIVND (reference sequence). For the CDR3, the DNA is TGTGCCAGTAGTAAGGCTGGAGGGGAGACCCAGTACTTC. Translated: CASSKAGGETQYF.

This rearrangement joins TRBV5-1 to TRBJ2-7; TRBD1 matches 10 bases. The CDR3 consists of 16 residues. Trimming took 4 bases from V and 6 from J; bases not matched to a gene: 13. Germline CDR1 and CDR2: SGHRS and YFSETQ. In DNA form, the CDR3 reads TGCGCCAGCAGCCTATTTACCGGGACAGGGGAAGTCGAGCAGTACTTC. This translates into CASSLFTGTGEVEQYF. The full variable domain, in which reference TRBV5-1 and TRBJ2-7 provide the parts outside the CDR3, is KAGVTQTPRYLIKTRGQQVTLSCSPISGHRSVSWYQQTPGQGLQFLFEYFSETQRNKGNFPGRFSGRQFSNSRSEMNVSTLELGDSALYLCASSLFTGTGEVEQYFGPGTRLTVT.

The rearrangement joins TRBV19 to TRBJ2-3, with D unclear. V lost 5 bases to trimming and J lost 2 bases, with 14 bases between them. The CDR3 has 15 amino acids. Looked up from germline, CDR1 is LNHDA and CDR2 is SQIVND (reference sequence). The CDR3 reads CASSSVGSLTDTQYF. For the CDR3, the DNA is TGTGCCAGTAGTTCGGTGGGCAGTCTCACAGATACGCAGTATTTT. Using reference TRBV19 and TRBJ2-3 for the parts outside the CDR3, the full variable domain is DGGITQSPKYLFRKEGQNVTLSCEQNLNHDAMYWYRQDPGQGLRLIYYSQIVNDFQKGDIAEGYSVSREKKESFPLTVTSAQKNPTAFYLCASSSVGSLTDTQYFGPGTRLTVL.

V is TRBV3-1 (or the pseudogene TRBV3-2) and J is TRBJ1-1; D is unclear. Germline loops: CDR1 LGHDT, CDR2 YNNKEL (reference sequence). V lost 3 bases, J lost 10 bases, and 9 bases lay in between. The CDR3 consists of 11 residues. CDR3 DNA sequence: TGTGCCAGCAGCCATTCCGCGGTAGCTTTCTTT. Translating it yields CASSHSAVAFF.

This chain uses TRBV19 with TRBJ2-2, with D possibly TRBD2 on 5 matching bases. The CDR3 has 15 amino acids. Germline assignment: CDR1 LNHDA and CDR2 SQIVND (reference sequence). Trimming took 3 bases from V and 3 from J, leaving 11 bases between them. CDR3 amino acids: CASSIRGSDTGELFF. The CDR3 bases are TGTGCCAGTAGTATTCGGGGATCCGACACCGGGGAGCTGTTTTTT. Full variable domain (outside the CDR3, taken from reference TRBV19 and TRBJ2-2): DGGITQSPKYLFRKEGQNVTLSCEQNLNHDAMYWYRQDPGQGLRLIYYSQIVNDFQKGDIAEGYSVSREKKESFPLTVTSAQKNPTAFYLCASSIRGSDTGELFFGEGSRLTVL.

The genes are TRBV28 and TRBJ2-7, with 8 bases aligning to TRBD2. The CDR3 contains 15 residues. Germline CDR1 and CDR2: MDHEN and SYDVKM. Losses at the gene ends were 5 bases for V and 4 bases for J; bases not matched to a gene: 10. This CDR3 is CASSPEGLDWYEQYF. As DNA, the CDR3 is TGTGCCAGCAGTCCGGAGGGACTAGACTGGTACGAGCAGTACTTC.

This chain connects TRBV7-2 to TRBJ2-1; TRBD2 might be the D (6 bases). The germline gives CDR1 SGHTA, CDR2 FQGNSA. Trimming stripped 3 bases from V and 10 bases from J, with 7 bases between. The CDR3 length is 11 residues. The CDR3: CASSFREEQFF. CDR3 nucleotide sequence: TGTGCCAGCAGCTTCCGGGAGGAGCAGTTCTTC.

V and J are TRBV19 and TRBJ2-7; no clear D gene. Trimming removed 3 bases from V and 1 base from J, with 10 bases in between. The CDR3 spans 14 residues. CDR1 is LNHDA and CDR2 is SQIVND in the germline V gene (reference sequence). As DNA, the CDR3 is TGTGCCAGTAGTATTCCCGGACGGTCCTACGAGCAGTACTTC. Residues: CASSIPGRSYEQYF.

This sequence joins TRBV29-1 and TRBJ1-4; D uncertain. The germline gives CDR1 SQVTM, CDR2 ANQGSEA. Trimming pared 4 bases from V and 7 bases from J, leaving 10 bases between. The CDR3 is 12 residues long. CDR3 protein: CSVAGRSEKLFF. The CDR3 DNA reads as TGCAGCGTTGCTGGGAGGAGTGAAAAACTGTTTTTT. The complete variable domain, with remaining parts taken from reference TRBV29-1 and TRBJ1-4, reads SAVISQKPSRDICQRGTSLTIQCQVDSQVTMMFWYRQQPGQSLTLIATANQGSEATYESGFVIDKFPISRPNLTFSTLTVSNMSPEDSSIYLCSVAGRSEKLFFGSGTQLSVL.

The rearrangement links TRBV4-3 to TRBJ1-3; 8 bases match TRBD1. This CDR3 comprises 16 residues. Trimming removed 2 bases from V and 3 bases from J; junction bases left unmatched: 6. The germline V gene encodes CDR1 LGHNA and CDR2 YSLEER. CDR3 loop: CASSQRTGWGGNTIYF. For the CDR3, the DNA is TGCGCCAGCAGCCAAAGGACAGGGTGGGGTGGAAACACCATATATTTT.

J is TRBJ2-7 and V is TRBV20-1; D not certain. V was shortened by 3 bases and J by 6 bases, with 21 bases between the two germline ends. Germline loops: CDR1 DFQATT, CDR2 SNEGSKA (reference sequence). This CDR3 spans 15 amino acids. The CDR3 coding sequence is TGCAGTGCTAGTGGTGTGGGCAGCCAGCCCGCCGAGCAGTACTTC. Translating gives CSASGVGSQPAEQYF.

In its sample, this clone was seen a few times. The chain combines TRBV4-2 with TRBJ2-7; D gene ambiguous. Trimming removed 0 bases at V and 0 bases at J, with 9 bases between. The germline gives CDR1 LGHNA, CDR2 YNFKEQ. The length of the CDR3 is 15 residues. The DNA for the CDR3 is TGTGCCAGCAGCCAAGAGAGGATCAGCTCCTACGAGCAGTACTTC. It yields the protein CASSQERISSYEQYF.

The chain joins TRBV5-8 to TRBJ2-7; 8 bases are shared with TRBD2. In germline, CDR1 is SGHTS, CDR2 YDEGEE. V lost 5 bases, J lost 4 bases, and 5 bases stayed unmatched. The CDR3 has 13 amino acids. The CDR3 DNA reads TGTGCCAGCAGACTTAGCGGGGAGTACGAGCAGTACTTC. Protein: CASRLSGEYEQYF.

The genes are TRBV30 and TRBJ1-1; D gene unclear. The CDR3 contains 13 residues. V dropped 2 bases and J dropped 0 bases, with 7 bases sitting between them. Looked up from germline, CDR1 is GTSNPN and CDR2 is SVGIG (reference sequence). This CDR3 reads CAWSIHLNTEAFF. Written as DNA, the CDR3 is TGTGCCTGGAGTATACATTTGAACACTGAAGCTTTCTTT.